A single sample is the source of the 18 T cell receptor beta chains below, sequenced in a study of blood T cell repertoires in COVID-19 (dated by TCRdb to 2018 to 2021). The library was produced with the immunoSEQ multiplex PCR assay. In TCRdb, the immuneACCESS table is reduced to in-frame sequences with V and J assigned. These tables do not hold every clone; where another copy was compared, an unresolved V gene accounts for under half, and the others remain unexplained. The table for this sample lists 200,000 or so clones; 84% of them were counted only once. About 1.8% of the sample is in the top ten clones. Sequenced material: PBMCs or T cells enriched from blood (not recorded which). All receptors derive from a man in his fifties or sixties who had recovered from COVID-19.

V and J are TRBV5-6 and TRBJ2-7; D is unclear. Germline lookup yields CDR1 SGHDT and CDR2 YYEEEE. Trimming shortened V by 0 bases and J by 5 bases, and 12 bases separated the two germline ends. There are 14 residues in the CDR3. Here the CDR3 reads CASSLAVSGDEQYF. The DNA of the CDR3 is TGTGCCAGCAGCTTGGCGGTTAGTGGAGACGAGCAGTACTTC.

The chain is built from TRBV19 and TRBJ1-4; the D is unclear. V was shortened by 10 bases and J by 7 bases, with 7 bases between the two germline ends. Germline CDR1 and CDR2: LNHDA and SQIVND (reference sequence). This CDR3 spans 10 amino acids. CDR3 nucleotides: TGTGCCACCGGTGGTGAAAAACTGTTTTTT. This translates into CATGGEKLFF. The full variable domain, rest sourced from reference TRBV19 and TRBJ1-4, is DGGITQSPKYLFRKEGQNVTLSCEQNLNHDAMYWYRQDPGQGLRLIYYSQIVNDFQKGDIAEGYSVSREKKESFPLTVTSAQKNPTAFYLCATGGEKLFFGSGTQLSVL.

V gene TRBV11-2 combines with J gene TRBJ1-6; D gene uncertain. The CDR3 spans 17 residues. The germline V and J ends were trimmed by 4 bases and 0 bases, with 13 bases remaining between them. Germline assignment: CDR1 SGHAT and CDR2 FQNNGV. The CDR3 bases are TGTGCCAGCAGCTCTAGGAGGGAAAGCTCCTATAATTCACCCCTCCACTTT. Translation gives CASSSRRESSYNSPLHF.

This chain joins TRBV9 and TRBJ2-3; TRBD2 matches 9 bases. Trimming removed 0 bases from V and 7 bases from J; junction bases left unmatched: 9. Germline assignment: CDR1 SGDLS and CDR2 YYNGEE. There are 16 residues in the CDR3. The CDR3 loop reads CASSVAGTSNVNTQYF. The CDR3 DNA reads as TGTGCCAGCAGCGTAGCCGGGACTAGCAATGTGAATACGCAGTATTTT.

This clone was recorded a few times. The chain couples TRBV5-1 to TRBJ2-3; possible D gene TRBD2, 5 bases. The CDR3 runs to 16 residues. Trimming took 0 bases from V and 0 from J, leaving 11 bases between them. Germline CDR1 is SGHRS and CDR2 is YFSETQ. The CDR3 DNA reads as TGCGCCAGCAGCTTGGAAGGGAGAACTAGCACAGATACGCAGTATTTT. This gives the protein CASSLEGRTSTDTQYF.

The chain joins TRBV7-9 to TRBJ2-1; TRBD2 aligns across 11 bases. Germline V gene sequence: CDR1 SEHNR, CDR2 FQNEAQ (reference sequence). After removal of 3 bases from V and 1 base from J, the junction contained 2 bases not matched to a gene. The CDR3 contains 16 residues. CDR3 loop: CASSFSGGASYNEQFF. CDR3 in DNA: TGTGCCAGCAGCTTTAGCGGGGGGGCGTCCTACAATGAGCAGTTCTTC. Full variable domain (missing parts from reference TRBV7-9 and TRBJ2-1): DTGVSQNPRHKITKRGQNVTFRCDPISEHNRLYWYRQTLGQGPEFLTYFQNEAQLEKSRLLSDRFSAERPKGSFSTLEIQRTEQGDSAMYLCASSFSGGASYNEQFFGPGTRLTVL.

The chain recombines TRBV19 with TRBJ2-2; the match to TRBD1 covers 12 bases. V was pared by 6 bases and J by 4 bases, with 6 bases of the junction left unmatched. The CDR3 is 16 amino acids. Germline V gene data show CDR1 as LNHDA and CDR2 as SQIVND (reference sequence). The CDR3 nucleotides read TGTGCCAGTAGAAGGGACAGGGGGCGAATCACCGGGGAGCTGTTTTTT. Translation: CASRRDRGRITGELFF.

V gene TRBV18 combines with J gene TRBJ1-2; 8 positions agree with TRBD1. Germline trimming cut 3 bases from V and 7 bases from J; bases unmatched to any gene: 10. The CDR3 is 15 amino acids. The V gene's germline CDR1 is KGHSH and CDR2 LQKENI. CDR3 in amino acids: CASSPETGASRGYTF. The CDR3 bases are TGTGCCAGCTCACCCGAGACAGGGGCCTCACGTGGCTACACCTTC.

This clone came up once. The rearrangement joins TRBV25-1 to TRBJ1-2; D is perhaps TRBD1 (6 bases). The V end was cut by 6 bases, the J end by 2 bases, with 16 bases between. Germline V gene data show CDR1 as MGHDK and CDR2 as SYGVNS. The length of the CDR3 is 15 residues. The CDR3 DNA follows: TGTGCCAGCAGGGGGCCGGGCAGGGGAAACTATGGCTACACCTTC. This translates into CASRGPGRGNYGYTF.

V is TRBV6-5 and J is TRBJ2-7; D is unresolved. V was pared by 4 bases and J by 0 bases, with 7 bases between. The CDR3 is 13 amino acids. CDR1 and CDR2 (germline): MNHEY, SVGAGI. CDR3 bases: TGTGCCAGCAGTTCCCCTTACTCCTACGAGCAGTACTTC. Translation gives CASSSPYSYEQYF.

The chain combines TRBV19 with TRBJ1-5; TRBD1 aligns across 9 bases. Germline V gene lookup returns CDR1 LNHDA and CDR2 SQIVND (reference sequence). CDR3 length equals 16 residues. J gave up 3 bases and V 4 bases, and 7 bases lay outside the gene matches. This CDR3 reads CASSTSRDRANQPQHF. The CDR3 nucleotides read TGTGCCAGTAGTACCTCCCGGGACAGGGCCAATCAGCCCCAGCATTTT. Supplemented by reference TRBV19 and TRBJ1-5, the full variable domain reads DGGITQSPKYLFRKEGQNVTLSCEQNLNHDAMYWYRQDPGQGLRLIYYSQIVNDFQKGDIAEGYSVSREKKESFPLTVTSAQKNPTAFYLCASSTSRDRANQPQHFGDGTRLSIL.

The chain couples TRBV15 to TRBJ1-2, with D perhaps TRBD1 (6 bases). Trimming cost V 0 bases and J 8 bases, with 16 bases left between them. This CDR3 spans 15 amino acids. Germline V gene lookup returns CDR1 LNHNV and CDR2 YYDKDF (reference sequence). CDR3 in DNA: TGTGCCACCAGCAGAGATCTCCGGGGGGCGGGAGGCTACACCTTC. Translation gives CATSRDLRGAGGYTF.

The CDR3 spells CASSPTSGGAPFF. In nucleotides, the CDR3 is TGTGCCAGCAGCCCCACTAGCGGGGGGGCCCCGTTCTTC. This chain links TRBV11-2 with TRBJ2-1, with TRBD2 matching 13 bases. This CDR3 has 13 amino acids. V shed 5 bases, J shed 15 bases, and the junction held 7 bases outside the gene matches. Germline assignment: CDR1 SGHAT and CDR2 FQNNGV.

This clone was seen more than once but under ten times. V usage is TRBV29-1 and J usage is TRBJ2-1; 10 nucleotides match TRBD2. Unmatched junction bases numbered 6, after V lost 5 bases and J lost 5 bases. The CDR3 covers 14 residues. Germline-derived CDR1 and CDR2 are SQVTM and ANQGSEA. As DNA, the CDR3 is TGCAGCGTTCTTTCTAGCGGGGGAAACAATGAGCAGTTCTTC. It yields the protein CSVLSSGGNNEQFF.

V gene TRBV4-1 combines with J gene TRBJ2-7, with D perhaps matching TRBD1 (6 bases). The germline gives CDR1 MGHRA, CDR2 YSYEKL. This CDR3 comprises 16 residues. V was trimmed by 0 bases and J by 0 bases, leaving 12 bases between them. The CDR3 loop is CASSQEDRPISYEQYF. CDR3 coding DNA: TGCGCCAGCAGCCAAGAAGACAGGCCAATCTCCTACGAGCAGTACTTC.

The chain has TRBV27 and TRBJ1-4; D possibly corresponds to TRBD1 (5 bases). The CDR3 has 14 amino acids. Germline V gene sequence: CDR1 MNHEY, CDR2 SMNVEV (reference sequence). V was pared by 9 bases and J by 5 bases, with 16 bases between. CDR3 amino acids: CASTYRSPNEKLFF. The DNA of the CDR3 is TGTGCCAGTACATACAGGAGCCCGAATGAAAAACTGTTTTTT.

The V and J genes are TRBV10-2 and TRBJ1-2, with a possible D match to TRBD1 (5 bases). Per germline, CDR1 WSHSY and CDR2 SAAADI. This CDR3 is built from 14 residues. V was shortened by 4 bases and J by 4 bases, with 13 bases between the two germline ends. CDR3 DNA: TGCGCCAGCAGTGTAGGGGATTTGGTCTATGGCTACACCTTC. This codes for CASSVGDLVYGYTF.

V and J are TRBV3-1 (or the pseudogene TRBV3-2) and TRBJ1-2, with D unresolved. CDR1 LGHDT and CDR2 YNNKEL come from the germline V gene (reference sequence). V gave up 4 bases and J gave up 0 bases, with 12 bases separating them. This CDR3 has 15 amino acids. DNA of the CDR3: TGTGCCAGCAGCCCTTATACGGGAGCTAACTATGGCTACACCTTC. This codes for CASSPYTGANYGYTF.